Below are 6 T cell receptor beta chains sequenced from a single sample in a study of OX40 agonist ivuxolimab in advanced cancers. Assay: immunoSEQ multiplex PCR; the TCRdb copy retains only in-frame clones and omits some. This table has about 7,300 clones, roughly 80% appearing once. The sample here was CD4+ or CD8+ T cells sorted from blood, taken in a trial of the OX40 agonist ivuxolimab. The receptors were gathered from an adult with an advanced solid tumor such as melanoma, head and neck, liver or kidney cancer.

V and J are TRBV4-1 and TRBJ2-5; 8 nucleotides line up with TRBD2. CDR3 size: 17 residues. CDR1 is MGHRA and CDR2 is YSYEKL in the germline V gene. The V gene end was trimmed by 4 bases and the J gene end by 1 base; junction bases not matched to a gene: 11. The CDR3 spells CASSPGGISGVQETQYF. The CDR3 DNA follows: TGCGCCAGCAGCCCCGGGGGGATTAGCGGGGTCCAAGAGACCCAGTACTTC.

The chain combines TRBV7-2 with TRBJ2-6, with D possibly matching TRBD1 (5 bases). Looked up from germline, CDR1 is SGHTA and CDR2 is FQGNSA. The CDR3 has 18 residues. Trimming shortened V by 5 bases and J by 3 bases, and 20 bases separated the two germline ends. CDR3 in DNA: TGTGCCAGCAGCATTTACAGGAGCCAAAACTTTGGGGCCAACGTCCTGACTTTC. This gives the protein CASSIYRSQNFGANVLTF. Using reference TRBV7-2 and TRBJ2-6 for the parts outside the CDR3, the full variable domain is GAGVSQSPSNKVTEKGKDVELRCDPISGHTALYWYRQSLGQGLEFLIYFQGNSAPDKSGLPSDRFSAERTGGSVSTLTIQRTQQEDSAVYLCASSIYRSQNFGANVLTFGAGSRLTVL.

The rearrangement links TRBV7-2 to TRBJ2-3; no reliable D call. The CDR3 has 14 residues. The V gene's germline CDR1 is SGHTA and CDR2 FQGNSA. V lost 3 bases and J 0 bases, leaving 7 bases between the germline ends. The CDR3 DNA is TGTGCCAGCAGCTTCGCGCAGAGCACAGATACGCAGTATTTT. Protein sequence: CASSFAQSTDTQYF.

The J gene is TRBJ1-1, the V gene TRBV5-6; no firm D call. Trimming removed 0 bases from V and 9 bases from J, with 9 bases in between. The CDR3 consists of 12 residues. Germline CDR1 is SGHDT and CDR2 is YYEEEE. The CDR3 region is CASSLVSGKAFF. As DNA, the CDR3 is TGTGCCAGCAGCTTGGTCTCGGGGAAAGCTTTCTTT.

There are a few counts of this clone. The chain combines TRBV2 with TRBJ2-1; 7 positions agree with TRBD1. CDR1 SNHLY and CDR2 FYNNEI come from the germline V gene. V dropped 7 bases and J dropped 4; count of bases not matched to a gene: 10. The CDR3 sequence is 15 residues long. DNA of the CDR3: TGTGCCAGCAATCCGGGACAGTGGGATTACAATGAGCAGTTCTTC. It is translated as CASNPGQWDYNEQFF.

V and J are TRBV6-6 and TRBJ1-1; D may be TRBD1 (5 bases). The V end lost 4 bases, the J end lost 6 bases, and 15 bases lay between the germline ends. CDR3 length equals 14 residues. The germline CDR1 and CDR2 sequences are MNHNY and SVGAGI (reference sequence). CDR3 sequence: CASSWGEGRAEAFF. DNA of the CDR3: TGTGCCAGCAGTTGGGGGGAGGGGAGGGCTGAAGCTTTCTTT.